The clone carrying this TCR beta chain was recorded a few times. The antigen is unknown. With a J-beta primer mix and a sample-barcoded 5' primer, a second PCR ran roughly 7 to 11 cycles. One entry per CDR3 protein, called by TCRdb with MiXCR from the 5' RACE reads. The repertoire holds roughly 830,000 distinct CDR3 sequences, about 62% seen once, with 25% to 35% in the top ten. This sample was taken from a study of blood T cells in healthy people across ages. General study results and limits: Long-lived donors carried more naive CD4+ cells and greater diversity than aged donors.

After removal of 4 bases from V and 10 bases from J, the junction contained 5 bases not matched to a gene. The CDR3 is 13 amino acids. Germline lookup yields CDR1 SGHVS and CDR2 FNYEAQ. Input material: blood. The source is a man aged 30 to 39 in good health. The chain has TRBV7-6 and TRBJ2-4; 9 nucleotides match TRBD1. The CDR3 DNA sequence: TGTGCCAGCAGCTGGGGACAGGGCCTAATTCAGTACTTC. As protein: CASSWGQGLIQYF.